This T cell receptor beta chain comes out of a study of cytomegalovirus exposure and HLA in healthy donors. On the study more broadly: Out of several hundred genotyped donors, 81% belonged to the Caucasian-associated ancestry cluster. General study points: Altogether, more than 150 TCR beta chains were recorded as cytomegalovirus-associated. Sequencing depth across donors, presence/absence analyses assumed, was roughly uniform.

Primers: 60 Vbeta forward and 13 Jbeta reverse. Produced via immunoSEQ multiplex PCR; TCRdb's table is partial and in-frame only. The table shows 150,000 or so clones, with around 80% occurring only once. Worth noting for this clone: The target antigen is unknown.

CDR3 size: 15 residues. Germline assignment: CDR1 SGHKS and CDR2 YYEKEE (reference sequence). The trim removed 4 bases at V and 11 bases at J, leaving 11 bases unmatched. This sequence joins TRBV5-5 and TRBJ1-6; 8 bases fit TRBD1. Source material: PBMCs. This TCR was recovered from a male donor in good health and CMV-seropositive. The CDR3 bases are TGTGCCAGCAGCCCTCTTGGACAGGGAAAAACACCCCTCCACTTT. As protein: CASSPLGQGKTPLHF.